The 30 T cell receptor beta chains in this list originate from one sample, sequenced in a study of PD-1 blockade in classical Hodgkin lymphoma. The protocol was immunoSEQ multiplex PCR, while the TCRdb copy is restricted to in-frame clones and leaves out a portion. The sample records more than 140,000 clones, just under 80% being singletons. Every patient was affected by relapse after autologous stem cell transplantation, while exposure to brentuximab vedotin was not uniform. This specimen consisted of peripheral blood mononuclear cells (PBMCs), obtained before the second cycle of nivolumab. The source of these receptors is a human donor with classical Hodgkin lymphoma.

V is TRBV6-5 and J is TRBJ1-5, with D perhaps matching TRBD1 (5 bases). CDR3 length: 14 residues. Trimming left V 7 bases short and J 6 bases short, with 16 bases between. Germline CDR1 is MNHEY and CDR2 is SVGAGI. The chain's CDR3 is CASIDSVELQPQHF. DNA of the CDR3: TGTGCCAGCATCGACAGCGTTGAACTTCAGCCCCAGCATTTT.

The CDR3 here is CASSLRSGAYNEQFF. CDR3 bases: TGTGCCAGCAGCTTGCGAAGCGGGGCCTACAATGAGCAGTTCTTC. The chain has TRBV5-6 and TRBJ2-1; 7 nucleotides agree with TRBD2. J was trimmed by 2 bases and V by 1 base; bases with no gene match: 3. The CDR3 loop spans 15 amino acids. The germline V gene has CDR1 SGHDT and CDR2 YYEEEE.

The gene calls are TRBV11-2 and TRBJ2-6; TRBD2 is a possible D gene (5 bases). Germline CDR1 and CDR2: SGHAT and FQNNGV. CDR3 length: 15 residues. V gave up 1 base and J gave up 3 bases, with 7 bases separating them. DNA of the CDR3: TGTGCCAGCAGCTTAGGGAGGTTTGGGGCCAACGTCCTGACTTTC. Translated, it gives CASSLGRFGANVLTF.

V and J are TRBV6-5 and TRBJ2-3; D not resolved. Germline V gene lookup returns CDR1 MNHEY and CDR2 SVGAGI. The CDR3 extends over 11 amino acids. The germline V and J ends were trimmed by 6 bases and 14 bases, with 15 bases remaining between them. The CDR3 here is CASSSHGPGYF. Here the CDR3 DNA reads TGTGCCAGCAGCTCCCATGGCCCGGGGTATTTT.

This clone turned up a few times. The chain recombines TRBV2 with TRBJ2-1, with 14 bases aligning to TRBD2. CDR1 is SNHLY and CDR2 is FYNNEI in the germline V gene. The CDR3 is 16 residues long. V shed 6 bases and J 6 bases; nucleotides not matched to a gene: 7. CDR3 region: CASSPRLAGGINEQFF. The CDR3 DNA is TGTGCCAGCAGCCCCAGACTAGCGGGGGGGATCAATGAGCAGTTCTTC.

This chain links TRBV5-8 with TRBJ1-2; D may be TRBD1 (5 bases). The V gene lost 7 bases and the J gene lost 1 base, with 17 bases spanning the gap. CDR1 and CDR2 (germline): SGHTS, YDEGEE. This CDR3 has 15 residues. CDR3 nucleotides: TGTGCCAGCGACGGGCTTGCGGGGCTTAACTATGGCTACACCTTC. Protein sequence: CASDGLAGLNYGYTF.

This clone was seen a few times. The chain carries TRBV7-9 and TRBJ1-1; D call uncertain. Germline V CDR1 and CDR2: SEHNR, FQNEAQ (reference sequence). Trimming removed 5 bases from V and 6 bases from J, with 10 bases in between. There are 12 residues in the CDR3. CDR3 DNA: TGTGCCAGCAGCCAAAGCACTCCTGAAGCTTTCTTT. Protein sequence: CASSQSTPEAFF.

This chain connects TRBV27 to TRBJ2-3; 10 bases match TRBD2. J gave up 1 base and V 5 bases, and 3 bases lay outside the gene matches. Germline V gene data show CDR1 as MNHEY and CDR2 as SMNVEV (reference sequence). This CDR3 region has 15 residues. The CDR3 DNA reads TGTGCCAGCAGTCCTGGACTAGCGGGCACAGATACGCAGTATTTT. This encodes CASSPGLAGTDTQYF.

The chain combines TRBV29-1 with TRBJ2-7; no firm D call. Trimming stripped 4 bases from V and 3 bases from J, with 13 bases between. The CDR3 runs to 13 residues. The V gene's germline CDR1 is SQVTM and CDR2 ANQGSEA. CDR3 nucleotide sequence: TGCAGCGTTGTAGGTCGGCGCCACTACGAGCAGTACTTC. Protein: CSVVGRRHYEQYF.

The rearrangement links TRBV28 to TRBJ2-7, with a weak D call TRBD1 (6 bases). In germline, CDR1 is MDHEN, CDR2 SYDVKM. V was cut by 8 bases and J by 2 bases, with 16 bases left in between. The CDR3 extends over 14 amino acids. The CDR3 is CASYSVDSPYEQYF. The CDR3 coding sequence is TGTGCCAGCTACAGCGTGGACAGCCCCTACGAGCAGTACTTC.

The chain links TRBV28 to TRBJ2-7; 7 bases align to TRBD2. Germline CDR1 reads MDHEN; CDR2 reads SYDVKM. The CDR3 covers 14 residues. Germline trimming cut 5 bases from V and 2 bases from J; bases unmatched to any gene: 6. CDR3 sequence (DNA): TGTGCCAGCAGTCGGACTAGAATCCCCTACGAGCAGTACTTC. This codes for CASSRTRIPYEQYF.

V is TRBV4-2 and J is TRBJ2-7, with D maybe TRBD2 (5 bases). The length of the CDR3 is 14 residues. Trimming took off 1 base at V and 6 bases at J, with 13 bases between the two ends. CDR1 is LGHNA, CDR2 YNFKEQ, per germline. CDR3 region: CASSQAPGLIEQYF. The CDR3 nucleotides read TGTGCCAGCAGCCAAGCCCCCGGACTGATCGAGCAGTACTTC.

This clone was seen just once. The CDR3 protein is CASSLRPILAGMQETQYF. The DNA for the CDR3 is TGTGCCAGCAGTTTACGACCGATCCTAGCGGGGATGCAAGAGACCCAGTACTTC. The rearrangement joins TRBV27 to TRBJ2-5; 9 bases line up with TRBD2. With 2 bases clipped from V and 2 bases from J, the junction kept 12 bases outside the gene matches. This CDR3 has 18 amino acids. Germline CDR1 MNHEY, CDR2 SMNVEV (reference sequence).

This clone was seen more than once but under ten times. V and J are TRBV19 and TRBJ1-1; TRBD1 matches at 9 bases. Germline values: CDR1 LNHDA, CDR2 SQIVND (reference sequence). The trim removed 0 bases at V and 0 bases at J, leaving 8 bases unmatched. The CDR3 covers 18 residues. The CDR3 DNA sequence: TGTGCCAGTAGTATAGAAGGGGGACAGGGTCGAATGAACACTGAAGCTTTCTTT. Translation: CASSIEGGQGRMNTEAFF.

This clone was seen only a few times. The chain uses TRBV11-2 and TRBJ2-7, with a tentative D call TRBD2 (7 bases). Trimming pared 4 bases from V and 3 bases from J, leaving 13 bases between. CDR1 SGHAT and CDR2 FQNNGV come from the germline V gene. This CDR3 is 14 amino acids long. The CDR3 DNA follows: TGTGCCAGCAGCTCCCTGGGGGGGCACTACGAGCAGTACTTC. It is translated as CASSSLGGHYEQYF.

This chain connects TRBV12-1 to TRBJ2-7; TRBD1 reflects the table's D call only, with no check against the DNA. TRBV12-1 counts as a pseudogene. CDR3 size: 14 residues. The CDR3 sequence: CASSPPGQGYEQYF. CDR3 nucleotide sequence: TGTGCCAGCAGCCCCCCGGGACAGGGGTACGAGCAGTACTTC.

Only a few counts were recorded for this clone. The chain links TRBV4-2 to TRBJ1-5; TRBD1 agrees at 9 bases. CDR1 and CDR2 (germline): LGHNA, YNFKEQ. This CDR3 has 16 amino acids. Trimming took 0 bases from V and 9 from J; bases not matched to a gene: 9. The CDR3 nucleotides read TGTGCCAGCAGCCAAGATTACGGGACAGGGAGGAGGCCCCAGCATTTT. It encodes CASSQDYGTGRRPQHF.

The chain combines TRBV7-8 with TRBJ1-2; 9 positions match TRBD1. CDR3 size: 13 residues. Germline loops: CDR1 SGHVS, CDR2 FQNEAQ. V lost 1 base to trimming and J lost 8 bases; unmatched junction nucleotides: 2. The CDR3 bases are TGTGCCAGCAGCTTAGGACAGGGGGGCGGCTACACCTTC. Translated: CASSLGQGGGYTF.

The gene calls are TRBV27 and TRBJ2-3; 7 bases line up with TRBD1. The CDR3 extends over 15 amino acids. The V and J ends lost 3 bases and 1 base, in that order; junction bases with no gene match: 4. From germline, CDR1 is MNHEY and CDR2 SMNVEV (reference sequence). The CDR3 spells CASSLGDSRTDTQYF. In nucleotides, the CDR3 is TGTGCCAGCAGTTTGGGGGACAGCCGCACAGATACGCAGTATTTT.

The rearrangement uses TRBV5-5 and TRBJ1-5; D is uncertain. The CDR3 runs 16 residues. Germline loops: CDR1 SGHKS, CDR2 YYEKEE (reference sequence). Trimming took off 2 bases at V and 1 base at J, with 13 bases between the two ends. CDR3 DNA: TGTGCCAGCAGCTTTTATCCGCTGCGGAGCAATCAGCCCCAGCATTTT. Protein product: CASSFYPLRSNQPQHF.

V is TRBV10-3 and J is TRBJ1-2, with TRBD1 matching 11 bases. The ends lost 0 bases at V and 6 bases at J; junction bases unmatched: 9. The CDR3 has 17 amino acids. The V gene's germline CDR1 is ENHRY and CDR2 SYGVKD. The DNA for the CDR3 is TGTGCCATCAGTGAGTCGCCTACGGGACAGGGGGAGGATGGCTACACCTTC. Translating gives CAISESPTGQGEDGYTF.

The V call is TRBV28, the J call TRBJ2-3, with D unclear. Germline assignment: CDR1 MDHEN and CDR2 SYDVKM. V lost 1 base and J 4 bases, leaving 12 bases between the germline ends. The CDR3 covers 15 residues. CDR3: CASSLYPNTADTQYF. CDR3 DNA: TGTGCCAGCAGTTTATATCCTAACACGGCAGATACGCAGTATTTT.

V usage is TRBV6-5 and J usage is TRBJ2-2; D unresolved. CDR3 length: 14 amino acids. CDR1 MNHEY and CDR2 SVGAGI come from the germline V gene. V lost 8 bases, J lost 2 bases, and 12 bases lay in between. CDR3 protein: CASGRFLNTGELFF. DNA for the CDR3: TGTGCCAGCGGGCGGTTTCTTAACACCGGGGAGCTGTTTTTT.

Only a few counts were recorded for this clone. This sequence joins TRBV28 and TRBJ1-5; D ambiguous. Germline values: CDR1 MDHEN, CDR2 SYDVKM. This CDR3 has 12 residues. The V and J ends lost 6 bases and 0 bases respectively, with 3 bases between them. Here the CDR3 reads CASRDSNQPQHF. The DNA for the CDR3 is TGTGCCAGCAGGGATAGCAATCAGCCCCAGCATTTT.

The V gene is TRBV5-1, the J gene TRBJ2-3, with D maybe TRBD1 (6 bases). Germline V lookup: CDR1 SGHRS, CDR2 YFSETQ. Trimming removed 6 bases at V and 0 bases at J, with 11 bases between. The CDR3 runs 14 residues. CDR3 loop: CASTQGTSTDTQYF. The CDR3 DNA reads TGCGCCAGCACACAGGGCACTAGCACAGATACGCAGTATTTT. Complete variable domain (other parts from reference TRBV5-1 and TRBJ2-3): KAGVTQTPRYLIKTRGQQVTLSCSPISGHRSVSWYQQTPGQGLQFLFEYFSETQRNKGNFPGRFSGRQFSNSRSEMNVSTLELGDSALYLCASTQGTSTDTQYFGPGTRLTVL.

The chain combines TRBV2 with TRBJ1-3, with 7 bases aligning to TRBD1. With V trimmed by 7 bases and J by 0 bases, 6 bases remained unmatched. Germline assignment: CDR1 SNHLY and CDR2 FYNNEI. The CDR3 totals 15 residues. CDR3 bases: TGTGCCAGCACCTTACAGGGGATCTCTGGAAACACCATATATTTT. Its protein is CASTLQGISGNTIYF.

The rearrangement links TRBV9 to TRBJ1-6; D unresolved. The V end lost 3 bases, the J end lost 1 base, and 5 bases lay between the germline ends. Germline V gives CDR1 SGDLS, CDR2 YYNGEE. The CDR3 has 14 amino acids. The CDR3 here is CASSGQSYNSPLHF. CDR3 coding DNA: TGTGCCAGCAGCGGGCAGTCCTATAATTCACCCCTCCACTTT.

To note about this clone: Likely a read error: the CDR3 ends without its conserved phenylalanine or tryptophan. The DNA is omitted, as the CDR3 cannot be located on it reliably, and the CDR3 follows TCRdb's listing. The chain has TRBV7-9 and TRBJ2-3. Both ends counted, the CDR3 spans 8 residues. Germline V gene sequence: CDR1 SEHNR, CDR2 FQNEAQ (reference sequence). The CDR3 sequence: CASSPHGI.

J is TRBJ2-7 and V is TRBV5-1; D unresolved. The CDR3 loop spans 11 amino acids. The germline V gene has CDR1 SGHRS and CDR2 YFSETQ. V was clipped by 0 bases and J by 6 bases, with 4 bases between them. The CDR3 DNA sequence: TGCGCCAGCAGCTTGGACGGCGAGCAGTACTTC. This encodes CASSLDGEQYF.

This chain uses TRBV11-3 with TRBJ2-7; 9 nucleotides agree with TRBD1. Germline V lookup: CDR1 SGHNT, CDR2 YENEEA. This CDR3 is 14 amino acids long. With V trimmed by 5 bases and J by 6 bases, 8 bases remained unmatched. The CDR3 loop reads CASSPGQGSAEQYF. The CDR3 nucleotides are TGTGCCAGCAGCCCGGGACAGGGAAGCGCCGAGCAGTACTTC.